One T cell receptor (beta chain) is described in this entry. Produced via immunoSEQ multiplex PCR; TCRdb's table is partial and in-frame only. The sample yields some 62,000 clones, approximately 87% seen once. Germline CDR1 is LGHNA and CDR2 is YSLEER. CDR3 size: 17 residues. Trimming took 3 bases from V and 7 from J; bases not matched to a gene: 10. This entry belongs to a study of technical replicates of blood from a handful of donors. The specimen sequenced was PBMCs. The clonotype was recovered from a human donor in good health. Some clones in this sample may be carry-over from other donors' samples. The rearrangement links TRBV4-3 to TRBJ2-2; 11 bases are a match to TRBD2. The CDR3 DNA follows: TGCGCCAGCAGCCACATAGCGGGAGGGTCAAAGGACGGGGAGCTGTTTTTT. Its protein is CASSHIAGGSKDGELFF.